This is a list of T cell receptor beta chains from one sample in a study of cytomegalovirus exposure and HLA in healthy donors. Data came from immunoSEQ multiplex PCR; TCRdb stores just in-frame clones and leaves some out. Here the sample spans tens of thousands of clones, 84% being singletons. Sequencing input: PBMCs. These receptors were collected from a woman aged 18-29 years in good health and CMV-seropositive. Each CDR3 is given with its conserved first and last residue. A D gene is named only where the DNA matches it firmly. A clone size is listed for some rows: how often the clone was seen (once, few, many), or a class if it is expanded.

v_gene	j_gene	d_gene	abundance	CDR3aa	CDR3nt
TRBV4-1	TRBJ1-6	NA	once	CASSQGQGSSSPLHF	TGCGCCAGCAGCCAAGGGCAGGGGAGTAGTTCACCCCTCCACTTT
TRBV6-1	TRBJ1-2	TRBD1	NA	CASTTTGAYYGYTF	TGTGCCAGCACCACGACAGGGGCCTACTATGGCTACACCTTC
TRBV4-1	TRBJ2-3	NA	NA	CASSQVAGEEYF	TGCGCCAGCAGCCAAGTGGCCGGGGAGGAGTATTTT
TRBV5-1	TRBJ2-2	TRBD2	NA	CASSSTGLANTGELFF	TGCGCCAGCAGCTCGACGGGACTAGCGAACACCGGGGAGCTGTTTTTT
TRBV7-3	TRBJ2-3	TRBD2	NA	CASSSMGGIDTQYF	TGTGCCAGCAGCTCCATGGGGGGGATAGATACGCAGTATTTT
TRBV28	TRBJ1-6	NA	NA	CAGPGTWSSISYNSPLHF	TGTGCCGGACCAGGGACATGGTCGTCGATCTCCTATAATTCACCCCTCCACTTT
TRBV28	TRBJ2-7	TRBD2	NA	CASSLYGGAVYEQYF	TGTGCCAGCAGTTTATACGGGGGGGCCGTTTACGAGCAGTACTTC
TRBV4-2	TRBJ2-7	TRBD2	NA	CASSQRLAGSYEQYF	TGTGCCAGCAGCCAAAGACTAGCGGGCTCCTACGAGCAGTACTTC
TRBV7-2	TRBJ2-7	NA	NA	CASSLESLGETYEQYF	TGTGCCAGCAGCTTAGAATCCCTCGGAGAGACCTACGAGCAGTACTTC
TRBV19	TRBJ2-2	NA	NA	CASNPPNTGELFF	TGTGCCAGTAATCCTCCGAACACCGGGGAGCTGTTTTTT
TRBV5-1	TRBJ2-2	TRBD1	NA	CASSLRTGNTGELFF	TGCGCCAGCAGCCTACGGACAGGGAACACCGGGGAGCTGTTTTTT
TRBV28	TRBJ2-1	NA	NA	CASSLFGEHEQFF	TGTGCCAGCAGTTTATTCGGGGAGCATGAGCAGTTCTTC
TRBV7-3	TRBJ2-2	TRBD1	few	CASSSGGQGVTGELFF	TGTGCCAGCAGCTCAGGTGGACAGGGGGTCACCGGGGAGCTGTTTTTT
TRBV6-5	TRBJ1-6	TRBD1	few	CARRTGSDNSPLHF	TGTGCCAGAAGGACAGGGTCAGATAATTCACCCCTCCACTTT
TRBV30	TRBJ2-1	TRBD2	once	CAWSVGLAGGNEQFF	TGTGCCTGGAGTGTAGGCCTAGCGGGAGGCAATGAGCAGTTCTTC
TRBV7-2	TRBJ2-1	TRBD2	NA	CASRSLAGGLHEQFF	TGTGCCAGCAGATCACTAGCGGGGGGGCTGCATGAGCAGTTCTTC
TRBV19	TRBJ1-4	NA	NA	CASSATATNEKLFF	TGTGCCAGTAGTGCGACAGCAACTAATGAAAAACTGTTTTTT
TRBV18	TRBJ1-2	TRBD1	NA	CASSPSGQDGYTF	TGTGCCAGCTCACCTTCCGGACAGGACGGCTACACCTTC
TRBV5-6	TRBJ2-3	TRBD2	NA	CASSLGTSGDPDTQYF	TGTGCCAGCAGCTTGGGGACTAGCGGGGATCCCGATACGCAGTATTTT
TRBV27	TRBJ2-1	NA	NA	CASSFRPLGNEQFF	TGTGCCAGCAGTTTTCGTCCTCTAGGAAATGAGCAGTTCTTC
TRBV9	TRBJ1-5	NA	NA	CASSVAIGGARNQPQHF	TGTGCCAGCAGCGTAGCTATTGGGGGGGCCCGCAATCAGCCCCAGCATTTT
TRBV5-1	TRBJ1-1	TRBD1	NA	CASGSGRGPSANTEAFF	TGCGCCAGCGGGTCGGGCAGGGGGCCTTCCGCGAACACTGAAGCTTTCTTT
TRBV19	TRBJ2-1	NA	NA	CASSILGANPQGYNEQFF	TGTGCCAGTAGTATCCTGGGGGCCAATCCCCAAGGCTACAATGAGCAGTTCTTC
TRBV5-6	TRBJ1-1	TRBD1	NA	CASSWDREDEAFF	TGTGCCAGCAGCTGGGACAGGGAGGATGAAGCTTTCTTT
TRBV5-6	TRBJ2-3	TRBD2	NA	CASSLEGSGGTDTQYF	TGTGCCAGCAGCTTGGAGGGTAGCGGGGGGACAGATACGCAGTATTTT
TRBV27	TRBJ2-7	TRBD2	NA	CASSLGTSGDYEQYF	TGTGCCAGCAGTTTAGGGACTAGCGGGGACTACGAGCAGTACTTC
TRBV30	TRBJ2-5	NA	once	CACAGQETQYF	TGTGCCTGTGCAGGGCAAGAGACCCAGTACTTC
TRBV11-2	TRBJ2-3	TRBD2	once	CASSLDQGGGKDTQYF	TGTGCCAGCAGCTTAGATCAGGGCGGGGGAAAAGATACGCAGTATTTT
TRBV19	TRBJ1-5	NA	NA	CASSIAGGRQPQHF	TGTGCCAGTAGTATAGCCGGAGGTCGTCAGCCCCAGCATTTT
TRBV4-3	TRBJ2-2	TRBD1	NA	CASSQGDRGLSGELFF	TGCGCCAGCAGCCAAGGGGACAGGGGGCTGAGCGGGGAGCTGTTTTTT
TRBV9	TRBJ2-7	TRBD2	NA	CASSVYLAGGLDEQYF	TGTGCCAGCAGCGTTTATCTAGCGGGGGGGCTCGACGAGCAGTACTTC
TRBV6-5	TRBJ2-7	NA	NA	CASSYSWRNTYEQYF	TGTGCCAGCAGTTACTCGTGGAGGAACACCTACGAGCAGTACTTC
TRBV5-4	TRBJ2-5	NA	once	CASSRDRKETQYF	TGTGCCAGCAGCCGCGACAGGAAAGAGACCCAGTACTTC
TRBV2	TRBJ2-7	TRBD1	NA	CASSELRGQREQYF	TGTGCCAGCAGTGAGCTCAGGGGGCAACGCGAGCAGTACTTC
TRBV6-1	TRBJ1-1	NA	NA	CASSRTGGGAEAFF	TGTGCCAGCTCCCGGACGGGAGGGGGAGCTGAAGCTTTCTTT
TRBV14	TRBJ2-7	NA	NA	CASSHQGPGSWGNPYEQYF	TGTGCCAGCAGCCATCAGGGGCCTGGGAGCTGGGGGAATCCCTACGAGCAGTACTTC
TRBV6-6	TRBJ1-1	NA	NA	CASSYEWGGWAFF	TGTGCCAGCAGTTACGAGTGGGGGGGGTGGGCTTTCTTT
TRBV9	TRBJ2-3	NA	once	CASSENSADTQYF	TGTGCCAGCAGCGAGAATAGCGCAGATACGCAGTATTTT
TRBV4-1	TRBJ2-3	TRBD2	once	CASRHLAETTDTQYF	TGCGCCAGCAGACACCTAGCGGAGACCACAGATACGCAGTATTTT
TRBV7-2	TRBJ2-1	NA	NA	CASSTHQGAYNEQFF	TGTGCCAGCAGCACTCATCAGGGCGCCTACAATGAGCAGTTCTTC
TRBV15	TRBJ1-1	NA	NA	CATSRDGGGTEAFF	TGTGCCACCAGCAGAGACGGGGGTGGCACTGAAGCTTTCTTT
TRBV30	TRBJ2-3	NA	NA	CAWKGRRPPDTQYF	TGTGCCTGGAAGGGGCGTCGTCCGCCGGATACGCAGTATTTT